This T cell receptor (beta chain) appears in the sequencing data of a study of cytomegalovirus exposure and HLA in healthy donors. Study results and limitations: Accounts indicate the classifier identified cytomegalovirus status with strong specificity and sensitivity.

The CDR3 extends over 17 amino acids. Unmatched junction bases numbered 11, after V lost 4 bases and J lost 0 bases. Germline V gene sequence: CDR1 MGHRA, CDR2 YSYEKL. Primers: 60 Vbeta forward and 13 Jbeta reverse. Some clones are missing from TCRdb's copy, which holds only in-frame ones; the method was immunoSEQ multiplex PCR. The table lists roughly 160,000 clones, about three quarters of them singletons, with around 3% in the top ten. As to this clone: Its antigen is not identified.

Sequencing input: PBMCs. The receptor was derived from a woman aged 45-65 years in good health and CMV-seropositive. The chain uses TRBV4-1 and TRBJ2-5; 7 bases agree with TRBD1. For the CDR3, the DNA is TGCGCCAGCAGCCGTGGGACAGCAGAACTACACCAAGAGACCCAGTACTTC. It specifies CASSRGTAELHQETQYF.